This TCR beta chain was sequenced during a study of blood T cell repertoires in COVID-19. Germline CDR1 reads SNHLY; CDR2 reads FYNNEI. This CDR3 region has 14 residues. The ends lost 3 bases at V and 6 bases at J; junction bases unmatched: 4. The method was immunoSEQ multiplex PCR; TCRdb's version includes in-frame clones alone and lacks a portion of them. The sample lists some 93,000 clones, 80% to 90% occurring once. This TCR came from a man between 60 and 75 years old with acute or convalescent COVID-19. Sequenced input: peripheral blood. J is TRBJ1-5 and V is TRBV2; 8 nucleotides line up with TRBD1. The DNA for the CDR3 is TGTGCCAGCAGTGAGGACAGGGTGGGTCAGCCCCAGCATTTT. Protein: CASSEDRVGQPQHF.